The source of this TCR beta chain is a study of vaccination and CD4 T cells after COVID-19. Study-level information: Blood was drawn a median around 70 days post second dose, range 14 to 241.

The treatment was: approximately nine-day PBMC culture with coronavirus spike peptide pools or control peptides (ViraFEST assay). Dates of PCR positivity, March to December 2020, preceded the US Alpha, Beta and Delta variants. To note about this clonotype: Its target is not known.

With the Oncomine TCR Beta short-read assay, DNA from cultured CD4+ T cells was sequenced. TCRdb re-analysed the PCR reads in MiXCR, keeping a single row per CDR3 protein. The sample carries roughly 26,000 distinct CDR3 sequences, around 66% recorded once. Points from the study as a whole: Median SARS-CoV-2-reactive clonotype numbers rose nonsignificantly, 21 to 38.

The source of this sequence is a human donor who had recovered from COVID-19. The sample consisted of CD4+ T cells from blood, cultured in vitro.

CDR3 DNA: TGTGCCAGCAGTCCGCACAGGGGATACTCTGGAAACACCATATATTTT. Encoded protein: CASSPHRGYSGNTIYF. This chain links TRBV7-9 with TRBJ1-3; TRBD1 matches at 7 bases. The V and J ends lost 6 bases and 0 bases, in that order; junction bases with no gene match: 8. CDR3 length: 16 amino acids. The germline CDR1 and CDR2 sequences are SEHNR and FQNEAQ (reference sequence).